Listed below are T cell receptor beta chains from one sample, sequenced in a study of cytomegalovirus exposure and HLA in healthy donors. Assay: immunoSEQ multiplex PCR; the TCRdb copy retains only in-frame clones and omits some. The sample includes about 110,000 clones, around 95% of them seen just once. The material sequenced was PBMCs. Receptors were obtained from a woman aged 18-30 years in good health and CMV-seronegative. The CDR3 runs from the conserved cysteine through the conserved F or W. D genes are given only for firm matches. Expanded clones are given a class, and other clones once, few, many or no size at all.

d_gene	abundance	v_gene	j_gene	CDR3aa	CDR3nt
.	.	TRBV9	TRBJ2-7	CASSTSGNDYEQYF	TGTGCCAGCAGTACCTCAGGAAACGACTACGAGCAGTACTTC
.	once	TRBV18	TRBJ1-1	CASSPPSGRSTEAFF	TGTGCCAGCTCACCACCCTCGGGAAGGAGCACTGAAGCTTTCTTT
.	once	TRBV28	TRBJ2-1	CASRPGGNHEQFF	TGTGCCAGCCGACCAGGGGGGAACCATGAGCAGTTCTTC
TRBD1	.	TRBV6-6	TRBJ1-5	CASSSRQGTHEPQHF	TGTGCCAGCAGTTCCCGACAGGGGACCCACGAGCCCCAGCATTTT
TRBD2	.	TRBV7-2	TRBJ2-2	CASSVSGGQILTGELFF	TGTGCCAGCAGCGTTAGCGGGGGCCAAATACTCACCGGGGAGCTGTTTTTT
.	.	TRBV30	TRBJ1-5	CAWSVSSGKGQPQHF	TGTGCCTGGAGTGTCTCGTCAGGGAAAGGGCAGCCCCAGCATTTT
.	.	TRBV19	TRBJ2-1	CASSTNRARGDNEQFF	TGTGCCAGTAGTACCAACAGGGCGAGAGGGGACAATGAGCAGTTCTTC
TRBD2	.	TRBV7-3	TRBJ2-3	CASSQGLAGIDTQYF	TGTGCCAGCAGCCAGGGACTAGCGGGGATAGATACGCAGTATTTT
.	.	TRBV6-5	TRBJ2-1	CASSYGGTYNEQFF	TGTGCCAGCAGTTACGGGGGGACCTACAATGAGCAGTTCTTC
.	.	TRBV4-3	TRBJ1-1	CASNSPGRVGTEAFF	TGCGCCAGCAACTCCCCAGGCAGGGTAGGCACTGAAGCTTTCTTT
.	.	TRBV2	TRBJ2-7	CASSSKTTGEQYF	TGTGCCAGCAGCTCTAAAACTACGGGGGAGCAGTACTTC
.	.	TRBV6-1	TRBJ1-2	CASSEERHYGYTF	TGTGCCAGCAGTGAAGAGCGTCACTATGGCTACACCTTC
TRBD1	.	TRBV7-9	TRBJ1-6	CASSFPAGGGEYNSPLHF	TGTGCCAGCAGCTTCCCAGCAGGGGGCGGTGAATATAATTCACCCCTCCACTTT
.	.	TRBV30	TRBJ2-1	CAWSVGGSGNEQFF	TGTGCCTGGAGTGTAGGGGGATCCGGTAATGAGCAGTTCTTC
TRBD1	.	TRBV5-6	TRBJ2-7	CASSMTGASYEQYF	TGTGCCAGCAGCATGACAGGGGCCAGCTACGAGCAGTACTTC
TRBD1	.	TRBV6-5	TRBJ1-2	CASSDRGRDYGYTF	TGTGCCAGCAGTGACAGGGGAAGGGATTATGGCTACACCTTC
TRBD2	.	TRBV4-1	TRBJ2-3	CASSQRGGPVLSTDTQYF	TGCGCCAGCAGCCAACGGGGGGGGCCAGTTTTGAGCACAGATACGCAGTATTTT
TRBD1	.	TRBV11-2	TRBJ1-5	CASSSSPGQGSQHF	TGTGCCAGCAGCTCTTCCCCGGGACAGGGTTCCCAGCATTTT
.	.	TRBV7-2	TRBJ1-3	CASSLDRLISGNTIYF	TGTGCCAGCAGCTTAGACAGGTTAATCTCTGGAAACACCATATATTTT
.	.	TRBV4-1	TRBJ1-1	CASSQPRAGGLTEAFF	TGCGCCAGCAGCCAACCCAGGGCAGGAGGGCTCACTGAAGCTTTCTTT
.	.	TRBV21-1	TRBJ1-6	CASSTYDSLTSSYNSPLHF	TGTGCCAGCAGCACCTACGACAGCTTAACGAGCTCCTATAATTCACCCCTCCACTTT
.	.	TRBV28	TRBJ1-6	CASSNPYGTHNSPLHF	TGTGCCAGCAGTAACCCCTACGGGACACATAATTCACCCCTCCACTTT
TRBD2	.	TRBV5-1	TRBJ2-3	CASSYAGTSGGESTDTQYF	TGCGCCAGCAGCTATGCCGGGACTAGCGGGGGGGAGAGCACAGATACGCAGTATTTT
.	.	TRBV10-1	TRBJ1-1	CASREAGADWAFF	TGCGCCAGCAGGGAAGCAGGGGCTGATTGGGCTTTCTTT
.	.	TRBV7-9	TRBJ1-4	CASSPPLEKLFF	TGTGCCAGCAGCCCCCCTTTAGAAAAACTGTTTTTT
TRBD2	.	TRBV9	TRBJ2-3	CASSVGPSGSRTDTQYF	TGTGCCAGCAGCGTAGGCCCTAGCGGGTCACGCACAGATACGCAGTATTTT
.	.	TRBV30	TRBJ2-7	CAWSVGDSYEQYF	TGTGCCTGGAGTGTCGGGGATTCCTACGAGCAGTACTTC
.	.	TRBV9	TRBJ1-1	CASSVEGGMNTEAFF	TGTGCCAGCAGCGTAGAGGGAGGAATGAACACTGAAGCTTTCTTT
TRBD1	.	TRBV28	TRBJ2-7	CASLDRLSYEQYF	TGTGCCAGTCTGGACAGGCTGAGTTACGAGCAGTACTTC
TRBD1	.	TRBV5-6	TRBJ2-5	CASSLGQGETQYF	TGTGCCAGCAGCTTAGGACAGGGAGAGACCCAGTACTTC
.	.	TRBV28	TRBJ2-7	CATSGAGEFHEQYF	TGTGCCACCTCTGGGGCAGGGGAGTTTCACGAGCAGTACTTC
TRBD1	.	TRBV28	TRBJ1-1	CATIQGAYTEAFF	TGTGCCACCATACAGGGGGCCTACACTGAAGCTTTCTTT
.	.	TRBV7-3	TRBJ2-1	CASSSSVYNEQFF	TGTGCCAGCAGCTCTAGCGTTTACAATGAGCAGTTCTTC
TRBD2	.	TRBV2	TRBJ2-4	CASSPGTSTKNIQYF	TGTGCCAGCAGTCCCGGGACTAGTACCAAAAACATTCAGTACTTC
TRBD1	.	TRBV4-1	TRBJ1-1	CASSPLPGQGANTEAFF	TGCGCCAGCAGCCCCCTCCCGGGACAGGGCGCGAACACTGAAGCTTTCTTT
TRBD1	.	TRBV6-6	TRBJ1-2	CASRTGEVYGYTF	TGTGCCAGCAGAACAGGGGAAGTCTATGGCTACACCTTC
.	.	TRBV4-2	TRBJ2-2	CASSHGRSNTGELFF	TGTGCCAGCAGCCACGGCAGGTCGAACACCGGGGAGCTGTTTTTT
.	.	TRBV5-5	TRBJ2-5	CASSSSTGSGRETQYF	TGTGCCAGCAGCTCCAGTACAGGTTCTGGGCGCGAGACCCAGTACTTC
.	.	TRBV5-5	TRBJ2-5	CASSFPGGNSYQETQYF	TGTGCCAGCAGCTTCCCGGGGGGCAATTCGTACCAAGAGACCCAGTACTTC
.	.	TRBV6-5	TRBJ1-1	CASRAPGALNTEAFF	TGTGCCAGCAGAGCCCCAGGGGCCCTGAACACTGAAGCTTTCTTT
.	.	TRBV7-9	TRBJ2-5	CASSLGGTRGTQYF	TGTGCCAGCAGCTTAGGAGGCACCCGGGGGACCCAGTACTTC
TRBD1	.	TRBV7-8	TRBJ1-1	CASSLEGDRGYPEAFF	TGTGCCAGCAGCTTAGAAGGAGACAGGGGGTATCCTGAAGCTTTCTTT
.	.	TRBV7-6	TRBJ2-7	CASSSSGLGSYEQYF	TGTGCCAGCAGCAGCTCAGGGTTAGGCTCCTACGAGCAGTACTTC
TRBD2	.	TRBV27	TRBJ2-3	CASRSSSGGRTDTQYF	TGTGCCAGCAGATCTTCTAGCGGGGGGCGGACAGATACGCAGTATTTT
TRBD1	.	TRBV5-1	TRBJ2-2	CASSSRGPNTGELFF	TGCGCCAGCAGCTCCAGGGGGCCGAACACCGGGGAGCTGTTTTTT
.	.	TRBV29-1	TRBJ2-3	CSVEVAGAHIDTQYF	TGCAGCGTTGAAGTTGCGGGGGCGCATATAGATACGCAGTATTTT
.	.	TRBV27	TRBJ2-7	CASSLKARGYEQYF	TGTGCCAGCAGTTTAAAGGCCAGGGGTTACGAGCAGTACTTC
TRBD1	.	TRBV10-3	TRBJ1-1	CAISTGQRNTEAFF	TGTGCCATCAGTACGGGACAGAGGAACACTGAAGCTTTCTTT
.	.	TRBV15	TRBJ1-4	CATSSRNNEKLFF	TGTGCCACCAGCAGCAGAAATAATGAAAAACTGTTTTTT
.	.	TRBV13	TRBJ1-2	CASSLGAHRDADGYTF	TGTGCCAGCAGCTTAGGCGCCCACAGGGATGCCGATGGCTACACCTTC
.	medium-sized	TRBV30	TRBJ1-5	CAWSLQDNQPQHF	TGTGCCTGGAGTCTCCAGGACAATCAGCCCCAGCATTTT
TRBD1	.	TRBV11-1	TRBJ2-5	CASSLNSGQKEETQYF	TGTGCCAGCAGCTTAAACTCGGGACAGAAAGAAGAGACCCAGTACTTC
.	.	TRBV7-2	TRBJ2-5	CASSSVSSEETQYF	TGTGCCAGCAGCTCCGTGTCCTCCGAAGAGACCCAGTACTTC
TRBD1	.	TRBV12-5	TRBJ2-2	CASGLVAGGNTGELFF	TGTGCTAGTGGTTTGGTAGCAGGGGGAAACACCGGGGAGCTGTTTTTT
.	.	TRBV5-1	TRBJ2-3	CASSSPGLSTDTQYF	TGCGCCAGCAGCTCACCGGGACTCAGCACAGATACGCAGTATTTT
TRBD2	.	TRBV19	TRBJ2-3	CASSGQGLAGGRSTDTQYF	TGTGCCAGTAGCGGACAGGGACTAGCGGGGGGGCGGAGCACAGATACGCAGTATTTT
.	.	TRBV6-1	TRBJ2-7	CASSEVGTSYEQYF	TGTGCCAGCAGTGAGGTCGGGACTTCCTACGAGCAGTACTTC
TRBD2	.	TRBV27	TRBJ2-1	CASSSRDLAGSPYNEQFF	TGTGCCAGCAGTTCGAGGGACTTAGCGGGGTCCCCTTACAATGAGCAGTTCTTC
.	.	TRBV7-6	TRBJ1-3	CASSSGPAFPSGNTIYF	TGTGCCAGCAGCTCAGGTCCCGCCTTTCCTTCTGGAAACACCATATATTTT